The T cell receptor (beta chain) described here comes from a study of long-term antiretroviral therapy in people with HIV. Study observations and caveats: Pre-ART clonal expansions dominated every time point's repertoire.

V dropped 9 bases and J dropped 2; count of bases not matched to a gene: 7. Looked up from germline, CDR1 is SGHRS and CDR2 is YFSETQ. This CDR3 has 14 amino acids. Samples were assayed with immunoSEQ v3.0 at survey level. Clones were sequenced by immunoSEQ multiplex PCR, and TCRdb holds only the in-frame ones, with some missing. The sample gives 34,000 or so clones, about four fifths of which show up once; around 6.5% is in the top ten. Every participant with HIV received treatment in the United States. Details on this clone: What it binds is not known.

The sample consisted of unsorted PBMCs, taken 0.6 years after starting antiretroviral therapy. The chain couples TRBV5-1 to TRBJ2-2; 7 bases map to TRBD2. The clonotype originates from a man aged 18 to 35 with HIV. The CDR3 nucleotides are TGCGCCACTAAGGGGACTACAAACACCGGGGAGCTGTTTTTT. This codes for CATKGTTNTGELFF.